Included here is one T cell receptor beta chain sequence, with context. The record originates from a study of T-cell memory formation after mild COVID-19. Each CDR3 protein is one row after TCRdb ran MiXCR on the 5' RACE reads. Of 45,000 or so distinct CDR3 sequences listed, about 6.8% are singletons. The length of the CDR3 is 12 residues. V was pared by 5 bases and J by 7 bases, with 11 bases between. The chain recombines TRBV12-3 or TRBV12-4 with TRBJ1-1; D is possibly TRBD1 (5 bases). Specimen: PBMCs or a T cell subset sorted from them (not recorded which). The receptor was derived from an adult who had mild COVID-19 (a few samples of this study predate the infection). Cell type and time point are not known. The DNA for the CDR3 is TGTGCCAGCAGTCGAGGGGACGATGAAGCTTTCTTT. This sequence encodes CASSRGDDEAFF.